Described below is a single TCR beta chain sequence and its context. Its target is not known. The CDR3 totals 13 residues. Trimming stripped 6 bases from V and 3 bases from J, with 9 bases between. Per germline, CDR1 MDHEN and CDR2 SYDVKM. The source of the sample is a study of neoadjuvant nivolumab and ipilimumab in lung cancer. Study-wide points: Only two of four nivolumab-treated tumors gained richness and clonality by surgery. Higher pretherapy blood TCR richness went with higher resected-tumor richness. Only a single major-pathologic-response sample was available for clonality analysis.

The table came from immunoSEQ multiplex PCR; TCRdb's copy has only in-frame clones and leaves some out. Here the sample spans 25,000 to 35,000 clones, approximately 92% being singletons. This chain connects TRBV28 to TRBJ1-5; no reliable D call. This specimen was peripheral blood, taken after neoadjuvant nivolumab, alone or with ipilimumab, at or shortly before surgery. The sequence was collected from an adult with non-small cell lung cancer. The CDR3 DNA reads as TGTGCCAGCAGACCGGACCCCAATCAGCCCCAGCATTTT. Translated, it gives CASRPDPNQPQHF.